This TCR beta chain was retrieved from a study of T cell responses to AZD1222 COVID-19 vaccine. The CDR3 length is 13 residues. Looked up from germline, CDR1 is WSHSY and CDR2 is SAAADI. V lost 7 bases, J lost 1 base, and 8 bases lay in between. The assay was immunoSEQ multiplex PCR, and TCRdb's table has in-frame clones only and misses some. The table has some 150,000 clones, roughly 93% seen once. The source was peripheral blood, collected 28 days after the second AZD1222 dose. This chain uses TRBV10-2 with TRBJ2-1; unclear D gene. The sequence was obtained from an adult who received the AZD1222 COVID-19 vaccine. CDR3 sequence (DNA): TGCGCCAGCAATCCGAGTTCCTACAATGAGCAGTTCTTC. It codes for CASNPSSYNEQFF.